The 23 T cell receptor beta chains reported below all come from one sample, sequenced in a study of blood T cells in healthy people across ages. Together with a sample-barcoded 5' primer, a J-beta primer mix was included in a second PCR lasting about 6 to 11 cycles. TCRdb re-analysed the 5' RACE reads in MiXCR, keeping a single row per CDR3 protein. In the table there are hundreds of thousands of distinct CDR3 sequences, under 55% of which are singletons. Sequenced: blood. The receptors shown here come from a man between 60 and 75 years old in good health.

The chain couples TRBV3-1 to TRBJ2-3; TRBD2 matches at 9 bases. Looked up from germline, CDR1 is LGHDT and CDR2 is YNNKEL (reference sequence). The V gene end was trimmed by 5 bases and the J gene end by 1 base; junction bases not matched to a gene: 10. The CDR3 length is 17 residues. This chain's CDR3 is CASSETVSGGGTDTQYF. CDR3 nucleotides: TGTGCCAGCAGCGAGACGGTTAGCGGGGGCGGCACAGATACGCAGTATTTT.

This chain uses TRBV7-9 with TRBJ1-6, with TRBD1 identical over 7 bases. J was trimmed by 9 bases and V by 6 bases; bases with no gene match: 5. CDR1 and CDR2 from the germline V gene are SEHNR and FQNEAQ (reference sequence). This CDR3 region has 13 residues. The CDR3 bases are TGTGCCAGCAGTTTGGGACAGTCTTCACCCCTCCACTTT. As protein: CASSLGQSSPLHF.

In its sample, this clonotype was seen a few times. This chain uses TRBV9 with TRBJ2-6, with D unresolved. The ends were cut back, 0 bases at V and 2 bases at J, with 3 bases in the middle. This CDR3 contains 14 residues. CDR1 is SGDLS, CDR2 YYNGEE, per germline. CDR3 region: CASSVGTGANVLTF. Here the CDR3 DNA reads TGTGCCAGCAGCGTAGGGACTGGGGCCAACGTCCTGACTTTC.

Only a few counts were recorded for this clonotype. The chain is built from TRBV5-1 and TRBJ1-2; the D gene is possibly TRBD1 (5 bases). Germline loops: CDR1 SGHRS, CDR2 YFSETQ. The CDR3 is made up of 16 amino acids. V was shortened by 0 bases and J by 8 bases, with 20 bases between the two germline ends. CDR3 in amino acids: CASSLAMGDPVLGYTF. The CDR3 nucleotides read TGCGCCAGCAGCTTGGCCATGGGGGATCCTGTCTTGGGCTACACCTTC.

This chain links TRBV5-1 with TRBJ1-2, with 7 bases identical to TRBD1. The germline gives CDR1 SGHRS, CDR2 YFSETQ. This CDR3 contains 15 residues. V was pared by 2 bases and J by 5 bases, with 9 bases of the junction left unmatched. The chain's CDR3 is CASSFGTERAYGYTF. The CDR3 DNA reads TGCGCCAGCAGCTTCGGGACAGAAAGGGCGTATGGCTACACCTTC.

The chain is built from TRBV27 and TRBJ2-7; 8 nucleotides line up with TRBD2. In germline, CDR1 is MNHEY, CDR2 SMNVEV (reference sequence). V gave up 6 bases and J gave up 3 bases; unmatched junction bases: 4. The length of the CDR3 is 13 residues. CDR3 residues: CASRSSGRYEQYF. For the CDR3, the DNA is TGTGCCAGCAGGTCTAGCGGGCGCTACGAGCAGTACTTC.

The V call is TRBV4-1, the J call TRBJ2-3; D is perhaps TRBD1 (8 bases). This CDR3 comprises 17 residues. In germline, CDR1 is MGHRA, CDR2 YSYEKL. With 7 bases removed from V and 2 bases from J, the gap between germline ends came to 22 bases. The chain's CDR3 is CASTRGGGQVATDTQYF. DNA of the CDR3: TGCGCCAGCACAAGAGGGGGGGGACAGGTAGCCACAGATACGCAGTATTTT.

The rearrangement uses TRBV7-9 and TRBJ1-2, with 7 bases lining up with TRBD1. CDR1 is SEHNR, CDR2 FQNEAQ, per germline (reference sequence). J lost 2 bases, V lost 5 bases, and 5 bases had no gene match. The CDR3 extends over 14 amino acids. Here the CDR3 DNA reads TGTGCCAGCAGCGCAACACAGGGGAACTATGGCTACACCTTC. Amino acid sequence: CASSATQGNYGYTF.

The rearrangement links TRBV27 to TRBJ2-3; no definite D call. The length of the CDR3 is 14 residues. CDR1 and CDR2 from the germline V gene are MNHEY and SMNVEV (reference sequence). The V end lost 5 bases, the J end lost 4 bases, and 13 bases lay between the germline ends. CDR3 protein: CASSLVVSADTQYF. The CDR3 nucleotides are TGTGCCAGCAGTCTAGTCGTTTCCGCAGATACGCAGTATTTT.

The CDR3 sequence is CASSRDLLGELFF. The CDR3 nucleotides read TGTGCCAGCAGTCGTGATCTGTTGGGGGAGCTGTTTTTT. The V and J genes are TRBV6-1 and TRBJ2-2, with no clear D. CDR3 length: 13 residues. Trimming pared 5 bases from V and 8 bases from J, leaving 12 bases between. Looked up from germline, CDR1 is MNHNS and CDR2 is SASEGT.

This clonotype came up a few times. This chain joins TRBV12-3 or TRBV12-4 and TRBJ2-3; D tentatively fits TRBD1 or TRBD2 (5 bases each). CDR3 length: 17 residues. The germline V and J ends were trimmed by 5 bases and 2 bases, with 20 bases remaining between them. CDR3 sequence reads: CASSRGSPGGPTDTQYF. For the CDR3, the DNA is TGTGCCAGCAGTCGGGGCTCCCCAGGAGGCCCCACAGATACGCAGTATTTT.

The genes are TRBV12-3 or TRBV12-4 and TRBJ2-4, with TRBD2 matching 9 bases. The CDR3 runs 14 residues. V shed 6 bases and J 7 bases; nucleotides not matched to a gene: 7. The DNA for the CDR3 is TGTGCCAGCAGAAATAGCGGGGGAGGGAACATTCAGTACTTC. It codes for CASRNSGGGNIQYF.

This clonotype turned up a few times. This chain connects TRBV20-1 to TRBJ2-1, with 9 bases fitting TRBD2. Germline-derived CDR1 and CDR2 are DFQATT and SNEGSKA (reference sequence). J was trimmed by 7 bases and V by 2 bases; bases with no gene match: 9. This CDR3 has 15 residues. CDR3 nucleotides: TGCAGTGCTAGACGATCTGGACTAGCGAGTAATGAGCAGTTCTTC. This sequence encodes CSARRSGLASNEQFF.

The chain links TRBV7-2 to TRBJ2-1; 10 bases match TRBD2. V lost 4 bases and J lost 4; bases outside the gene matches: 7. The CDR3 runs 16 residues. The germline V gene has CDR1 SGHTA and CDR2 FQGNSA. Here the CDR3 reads CASSSPAGGFYNEQFF. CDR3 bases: TGTGCCAGCAGCTCCCCAGCGGGGGGGTTTTACAATGAGCAGTTCTTC.

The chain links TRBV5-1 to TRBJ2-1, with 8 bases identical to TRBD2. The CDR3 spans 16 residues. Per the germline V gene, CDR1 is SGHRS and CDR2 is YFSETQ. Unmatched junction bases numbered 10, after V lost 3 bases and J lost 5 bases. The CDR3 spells CASSSGGRLANNEQFF. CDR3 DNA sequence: TGCGCCAGCAGCTCCGGGGGGAGACTAGCGAACAATGAGCAGTTCTTC.

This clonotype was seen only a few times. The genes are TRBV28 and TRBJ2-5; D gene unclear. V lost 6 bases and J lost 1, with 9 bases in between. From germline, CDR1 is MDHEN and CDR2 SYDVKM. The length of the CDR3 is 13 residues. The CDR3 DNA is TGTGCCAGCAGGTCGGGCCCCCAAGAGACCCAGTACTTC. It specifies CASRSGPQETQYF.

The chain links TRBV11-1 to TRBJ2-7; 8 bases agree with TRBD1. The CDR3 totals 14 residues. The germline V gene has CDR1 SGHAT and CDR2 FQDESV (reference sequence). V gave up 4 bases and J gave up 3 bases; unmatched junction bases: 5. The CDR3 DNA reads TGTGCCAGCAGCTCCGCAGGGGGCGGCTACGAGCAGTACTTC. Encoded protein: CASSSAGGGYEQYF.

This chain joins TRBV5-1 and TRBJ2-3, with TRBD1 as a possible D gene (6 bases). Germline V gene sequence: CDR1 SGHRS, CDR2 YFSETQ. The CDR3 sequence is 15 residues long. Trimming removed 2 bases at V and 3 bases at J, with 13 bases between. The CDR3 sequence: CASSLQGSRTDTQYF. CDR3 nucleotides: TGCGCCAGCAGCTTACAGGGCTCCCGTACAGATACGCAGTATTTT.

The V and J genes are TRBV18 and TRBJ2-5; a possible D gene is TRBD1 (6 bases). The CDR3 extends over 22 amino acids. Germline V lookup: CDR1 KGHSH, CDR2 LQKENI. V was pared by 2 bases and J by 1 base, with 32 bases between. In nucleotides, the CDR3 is TGTGCCAGCTCACCAACATCGGGACCACGTCGGGACAACCAGATGAGCCAAGAGACCCAGTACTTC. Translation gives CASSPTSGPRRDNQMSQETQYF.

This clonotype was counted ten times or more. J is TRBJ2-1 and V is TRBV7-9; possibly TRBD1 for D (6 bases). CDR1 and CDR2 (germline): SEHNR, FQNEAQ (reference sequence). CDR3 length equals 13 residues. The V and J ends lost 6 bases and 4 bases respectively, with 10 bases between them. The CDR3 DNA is TGTGCCAGCAGTTTAACAGGGTACAATGAGCAGTTCTTC. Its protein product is CASSLTGYNEQFF.

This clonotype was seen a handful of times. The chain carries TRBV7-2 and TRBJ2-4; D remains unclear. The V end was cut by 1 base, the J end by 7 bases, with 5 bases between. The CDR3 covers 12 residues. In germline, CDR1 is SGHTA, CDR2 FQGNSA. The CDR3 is CASSLDTNIQYF. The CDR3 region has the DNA TGTGCCAGCAGCTTAGACACGAACATTCAGTACTTC.

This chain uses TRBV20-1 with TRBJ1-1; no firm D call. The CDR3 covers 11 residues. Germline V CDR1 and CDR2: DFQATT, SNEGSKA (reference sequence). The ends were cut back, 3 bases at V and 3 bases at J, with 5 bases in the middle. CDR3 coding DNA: TGCAGTGCTAGGATCCACACTGAAGCTTTCTTT. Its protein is CSARIHTEAFF.

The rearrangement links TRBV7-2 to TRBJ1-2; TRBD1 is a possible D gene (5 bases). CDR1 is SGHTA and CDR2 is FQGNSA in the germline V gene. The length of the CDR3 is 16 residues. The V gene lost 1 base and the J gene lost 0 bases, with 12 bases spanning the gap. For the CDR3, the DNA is TGTGCCAGCAGCTTAGGTGGGACGGCTGCTAACTATGGCTACACCTTC. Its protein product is CASSLGGTAANYGYTF.